The 17 T cell receptor beta chains below were found in one sample sequenced in a study of blood T cell repertoires in COVID-19. Sequencing used immunoSEQ multiplex PCR; TCRdb keeps in-frame clones, though not all of them. The sample contains fewer than 200,000 clones, around 81% of which appear only once. Sequenced: peripheral blood. The receptors derive from an elderly woman with COVID-19, enrolled during active disease.

The chain carries TRBV12-3 or TRBV12-4 and TRBJ1-1; 7 nucleotides line up with TRBD1. The V gene end was trimmed by 6 bases and the J gene end by 0 bases; junction bases not matched to a gene: 1. This CDR3 is 13 amino acids long. Written as DNA, the CDR3 is TGTGCCAGCAGGGGACAGTTGAACACTGAAGCTTTCTTT. Translating it yields CASRGQLNTEAFF.

V is TRBV19 and J is TRBJ1-5, with TRBD1 identical over 8 bases. Trimming cost V 4 bases and J 4 bases; bases outside gene matches: 3. Germline V lookup: CDR1 LNHDA, CDR2 SQIVND (reference sequence). This CDR3 contains 14 residues. The CDR3 DNA follows: TGTGCCAGTAGTAGGGACAGGAAGAATCAGCCCCAGCATTTT. Translating gives CASSRDRKNQPQHF.

This clone occurred a few times. V is TRBV5-5 and J is TRBJ1-5; D unresolved. Per germline, CDR1 SGHKS and CDR2 YYEKEE (reference sequence). The V and J ends lost 4 bases and 2 bases respectively, with 13 bases between them. The CDR3 has 15 residues. CDR3 residues: CASSMKSRGNQPQHF. The CDR3 DNA follows: TGTGCCAGCAGCATGAAGAGCCGTGGCAATCAGCCCCAGCATTTT.

The V and J genes are TRBV2 and TRBJ1-1; TRBD1 is a possible D gene (6 bases). Germline CDR1 reads SNHLY; CDR2 reads FYNNEI. CDR3 length equals 14 residues. V was clipped by 10 bases and J by 1 base, with 16 bases between them. CDR3 sequence (DNA): TGTGCCATAGCCCGGGACACTACGAACACTGAAGCTTTCTTT. Its protein is CAIARDTTNTEAFF.

This sequence joins TRBV4-1 and TRBJ2-7, with D possibly TRBD1 on 7 matching bases. The germline V gene has CDR1 MGHRA and CDR2 YSYEKL. V dropped 3 bases and J dropped 3 bases, with 18 bases sitting between them. This CDR3 contains 16 residues. The DNA for the CDR3 is TGCGCCAGCAGCCAGGGCAGGGGGACTCGCCTCTACGAGCAGTACTTC. Translated: CASSQGRGTRLYEQYF.

The chain joins TRBV6-5 to TRBJ2-3; no firm D call. Germline-derived CDR1 and CDR2 are MNHEY and SVGAGI. V lost 8 bases and J 4 bases, leaving 7 bases between the germline ends. The CDR3 sequence is 11 residues long. CDR3 region: CASGRADTQYF. The CDR3 bases are TGTGCCAGCGGCCGGGCAGATACGCAGTATTTT.

The chain has TRBV18 and TRBJ2-1; 13 nucleotides match TRBD2. Germline V CDR1 and CDR2: KGHSH, LQKENI. CDR3 length: 18 amino acids. V lost 3 bases and J lost 0; bases outside the gene matches: 5. The CDR3 sequence: CASSPPGTSGNSYNEQFF. In DNA form, the CDR3 reads TGTGCCAGCTCACCGCCAGGGACTAGCGGGAACTCCTACAATGAGCAGTTCTTC. The complete variable domain, with remaining parts taken from reference TRBV18 and TRBJ2-1, reads NAGVMQNPRHLVRRRGQEARLRCSPMKGHSHVYWYRQLPEEGLKFMVYLQKENIIDESGMPKERFSAEFPKEGPSILRIQQVVRGDSAAYFCASSPPGTSGNSYNEQFFGPGTRLTVL.

Only a few counts were recorded for this clone. The rearrangement uses TRBV18 and TRBJ2-2, with no clear D. With 3 bases removed from V and 2 bases from J, the gap between germline ends came to 10 bases. Per the germline V gene, CDR1 is KGHSH and CDR2 is LQKENI. This CDR3 contains 15 residues. The CDR3 coding sequence is TGTGCCAGCTCACCCGCGCACGATAACACCGGGGAGCTGTTTTTT. It yields the protein CASSPAHDNTGELFF.

This chain uses TRBV6-5 with TRBJ1-1; D perhaps matches TRBD1 (5 bases). Deletions cut 6 bases from V and 0 bases from J, with 14 bases between. Germline V CDR1 and CDR2: MNHEY, SVGAGI. The length of the CDR3 is 15 residues. This CDR3 is CASRGLDSLNTEAFF. The CDR3 DNA sequence: TGTGCCAGCAGGGGACTCGACAGCTTGAACACTGAAGCTTTCTTT.

Worth noting for this clone: In the same sample, other DNA sequences code for this CDR3. The genes are TRBV6-5 and TRBJ1-1, with TRBD1 identical over 8 bases. This CDR3 has 14 amino acids. In germline, CDR1 is MNHEY, CDR2 SVGAGI. The V gene end was trimmed by 5 bases and the J gene end by 1 base; junction bases not matched to a gene: 3. The CDR3 nucleotides are TGTGCCAGCAGTCTCGACAGGGGGAACACTGAAGCTTTCTTT. Amino acids: CASSLDRGNTEAFF.

This rearrangement joins TRBV3-1 (or the pseudogene TRBV3-2) to TRBJ2-1, with 8 bases identical to TRBD2. Looked up from germline, CDR1 is LGHDT and CDR2 is YNNKEL (reference sequence). CDR3 length: 14 amino acids. The junction had 8 bases not matched to a gene; V was cut back by 0 bases and J by 13 bases. The CDR3 reads CASSQDTLGLGQFF. CDR3 nucleotide sequence: TGTGCCAGCAGCCAAGATACTTTGGGACTAGGACAGTTCTTC.

The chain couples TRBV10-3 to TRBJ1-1; 10 bases line up with TRBD1. V was pared by 4 bases and J by 1 base, with 0 bases of the junction left unmatched. The CDR3 covers 14 residues. The germline V gene has CDR1 ENHRY and CDR2 SYGVKD. CDR3 nucleotides: TGTGCCATCAGTGGGGACAGGGGGAACACTGAAGCTTTCTTT. Its translation is CAISGDRGNTEAFF.

The rearrangement uses TRBV7-9 and TRBJ1-1; 7 bases fit TRBD1. Germline loops: CDR1 SEHNR, CDR2 FQNEAQ (reference sequence). CDR3 length: 14 amino acids. The J segment lost 5 bases and the V segment lost 3 bases, leaving 6 bases of the junction unmatched. The CDR3, as DNA: TGTGCCAGCAGCTTGAGTGCAGGGGGGACTGAAGCTTTCTTT. Translated: CASSLSAGGTEAFF.

This clone was seen only once. This chain links TRBV11-3 with TRBJ2-3; D gene unclear. V shed 6 bases and J shed 8 bases, with 12 bases lying between them. The CDR3 loop spans 12 amino acids. Germline lookup yields CDR1 SGHNT and CDR2 YENEEA. The CDR3 region has the DNA TGTGCCAGCAGTACTTACTTTGGTACGCAGTATTTT. It specifies CASSTYFGTQYF. Based on the CDR3 plus reference TRBV11-3 and TRBJ2-3, the full variable domain is EAGVVQSPRYKIIEKKQPVAFWCNPISGHNTLYWYLQNLGQGPELLIRYENEEAVDDSQLPKDRFSAERLKGVDSTLKIQPAELGDSAVYLCASSTYFGTQYFGPGTRLTVL.

The CDR3 coding sequence is TGTGCCAGTAGTATAGCTGGAGGGCCCGGGAGGGTCACTGAAGCTTTCTTT. This codes for CASSIAGGPGRVTEAFF. This chain uses TRBV19 with TRBJ1-1; no clear D gene. The V and J ends lost 1 base and 4 bases respectively, with 19 bases between them. Germline CDR1 is LNHDA and CDR2 is SQIVND (reference sequence). The CDR3 has 17 amino acids.

The chain links TRBV18 to TRBJ2-5; D is perhaps TRBD2 (6 bases). CDR3 length: 15 amino acids. With 8 bases removed from V and 6 bases from J, the gap between germline ends came to 22 bases. Germline CDR1 and CDR2: KGHSH and LQKENI. In nucleotides, the CDR3 is TGTGCCAGCCACAGGAGGGCGGCAACAAGACAGACCCAGTACTTC. It yields the protein CASHRRAATRQTQYF.

The chain joins TRBV5-1 to TRBJ1-5; TRBD1 matches 7 bases. The germline V gene encodes CDR1 SGHRS and CDR2 YFSETQ. Losses at the gene ends were 4 bases for V and 3 bases for J; bases not matched to a gene: 4. CDR3 length: 14 amino acids. CDR3 in amino acids: CASSGDRDNQPQHF. The CDR3 nucleotides are TGCGCCAGCAGCGGGGACAGAGACAATCAGCCCCAGCATTTT.